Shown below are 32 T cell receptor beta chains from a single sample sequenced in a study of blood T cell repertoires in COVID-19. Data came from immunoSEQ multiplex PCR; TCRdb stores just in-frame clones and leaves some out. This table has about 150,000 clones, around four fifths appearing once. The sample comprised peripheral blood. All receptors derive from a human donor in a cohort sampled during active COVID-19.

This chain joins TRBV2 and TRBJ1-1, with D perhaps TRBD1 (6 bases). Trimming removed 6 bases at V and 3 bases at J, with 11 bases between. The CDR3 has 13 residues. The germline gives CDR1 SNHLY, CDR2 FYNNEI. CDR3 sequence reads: CASSQGQYTEAFF. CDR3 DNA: TGTGCCAGCAGCCAAGGACAGTACACTGAAGCTTTCTTT.

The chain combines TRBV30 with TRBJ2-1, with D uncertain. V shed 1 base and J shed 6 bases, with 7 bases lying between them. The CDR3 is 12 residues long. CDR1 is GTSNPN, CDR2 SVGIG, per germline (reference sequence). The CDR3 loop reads CAWSATFNEQFF. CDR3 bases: TGTGCCTGGAGTGCCACATTCAATGAGCAGTTCTTC. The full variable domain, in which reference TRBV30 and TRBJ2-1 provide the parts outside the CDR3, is SQTIHQWPATLVQPVGSPLSLECTVEGTSNPNLYWYRQAAGRGLQLLFYSVGIGQISSEVPQNLSASRPQDRQFILSSKKLLLSDSGFYLCAWSATFNEQFFGPGTRLTVL.

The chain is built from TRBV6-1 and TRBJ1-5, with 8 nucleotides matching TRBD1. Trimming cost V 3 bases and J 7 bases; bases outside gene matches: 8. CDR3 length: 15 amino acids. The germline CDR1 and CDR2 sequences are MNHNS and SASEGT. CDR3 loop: CASSEGRGPGQPQHF. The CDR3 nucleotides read TGTGCCAGCAGTGAGGGCAGGGGGCCCGGGCAGCCCCAGCATTTT.

The CDR3 spells CAGGGQLYNEQFF. For the CDR3, the DNA is TGTGCCGGGGGGGGGCAACTCTACAATGAGCAGTTCTTC. The genes are TRBV12-3 or TRBV12-4 and TRBJ2-1, with a possible D match to TRBD2 (7 bases). The CDR3 runs to 13 residues. V lost 11 bases to trimming and J lost 3 bases, with 14 bases between them.

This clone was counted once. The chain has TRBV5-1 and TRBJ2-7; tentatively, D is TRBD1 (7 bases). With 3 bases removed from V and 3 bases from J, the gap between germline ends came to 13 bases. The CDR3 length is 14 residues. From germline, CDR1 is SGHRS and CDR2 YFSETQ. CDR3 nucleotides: TGCGCCAGCAGCTCGCGGGACAGAATCTACGAGCAGTACTTC. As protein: CASSSRDRIYEQYF.

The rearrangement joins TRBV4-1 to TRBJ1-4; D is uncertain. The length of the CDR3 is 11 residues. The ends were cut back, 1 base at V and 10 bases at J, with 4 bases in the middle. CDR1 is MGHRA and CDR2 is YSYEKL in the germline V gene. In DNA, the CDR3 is TGCGCCAGCAGCCAAGTCGGAAAACTGTTTTTT. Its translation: CASSQVGKLFF.

CDR3 nucleotides: TGCGCCAGCAGCCCTAGACAGGCCTCCGATGAAAAACTGTTTTTT. Translating gives CASSPRQASDEKLFF. The rearrangement links TRBV5-1 to TRBJ1-4; D perhaps matches TRBD1 (6 bases). Germline assignment: CDR1 SGHRS and CDR2 YFSETQ. V lost 4 bases and J lost 6, with 16 bases in between. The CDR3 has 15 residues.

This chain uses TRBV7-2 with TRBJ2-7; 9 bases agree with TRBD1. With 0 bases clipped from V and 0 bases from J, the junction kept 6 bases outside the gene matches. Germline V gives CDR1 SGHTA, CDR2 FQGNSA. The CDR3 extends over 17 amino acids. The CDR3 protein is CASSLAGTGIISYEQYF. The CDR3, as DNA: TGTGCCAGCAGCTTAGCCGGGACAGGGATTATCTCCTACGAGCAGTACTTC.

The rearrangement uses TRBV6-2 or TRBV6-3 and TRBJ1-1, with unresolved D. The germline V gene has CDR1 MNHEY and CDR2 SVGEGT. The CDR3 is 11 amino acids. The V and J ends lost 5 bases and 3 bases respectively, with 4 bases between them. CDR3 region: CASSRDTEAFF. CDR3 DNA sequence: TGTGCCAGCAGTCGGGACACTGAAGCTTTCTTT.

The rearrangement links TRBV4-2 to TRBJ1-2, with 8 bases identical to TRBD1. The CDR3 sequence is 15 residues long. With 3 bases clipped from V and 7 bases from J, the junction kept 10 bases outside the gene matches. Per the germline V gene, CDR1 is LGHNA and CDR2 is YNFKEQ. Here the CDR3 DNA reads TGTGCCAGCAGCCACGGCGACAGGGGCAGGGCTGGCTACACCTTC. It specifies CASSHGDRGRAGYTF.

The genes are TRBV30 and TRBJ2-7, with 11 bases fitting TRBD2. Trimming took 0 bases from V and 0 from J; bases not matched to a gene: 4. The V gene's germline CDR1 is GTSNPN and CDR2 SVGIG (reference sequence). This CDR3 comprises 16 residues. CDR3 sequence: CAWSVLAGGLSYEQYF. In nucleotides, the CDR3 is TGTGCCTGGAGTGTCCTAGCGGGGGGCCTCTCCTACGAGCAGTACTTC.

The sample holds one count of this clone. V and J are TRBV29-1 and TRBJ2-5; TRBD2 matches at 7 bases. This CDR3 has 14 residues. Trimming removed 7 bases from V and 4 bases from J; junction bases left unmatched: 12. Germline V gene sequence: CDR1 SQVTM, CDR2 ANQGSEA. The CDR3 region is CSALGGEGLETQYF. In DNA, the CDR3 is TGCAGCGCCCTGGGGGGGGAAGGTTTAGAGACCCAGTACTTC.

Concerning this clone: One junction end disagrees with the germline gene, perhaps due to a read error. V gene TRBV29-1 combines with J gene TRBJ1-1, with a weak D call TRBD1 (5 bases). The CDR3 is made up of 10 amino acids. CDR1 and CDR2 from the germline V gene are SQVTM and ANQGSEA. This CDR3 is CSAGFTEAFF. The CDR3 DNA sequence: TGTTCGGCAGGGTTCACTGAAGCTTTCTTT.

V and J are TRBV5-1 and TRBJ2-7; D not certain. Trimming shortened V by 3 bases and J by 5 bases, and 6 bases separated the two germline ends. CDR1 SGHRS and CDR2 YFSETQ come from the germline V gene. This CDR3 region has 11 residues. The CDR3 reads CASSSQDEQYF. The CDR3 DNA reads TGCGCCAGCAGCTCCCAGGACGAGCAGTACTTC.

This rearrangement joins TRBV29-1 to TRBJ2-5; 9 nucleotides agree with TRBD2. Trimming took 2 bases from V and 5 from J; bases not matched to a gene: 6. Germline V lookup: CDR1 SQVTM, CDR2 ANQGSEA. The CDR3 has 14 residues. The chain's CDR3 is CSVEPLAGLETQYF. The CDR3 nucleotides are TGCAGCGTTGAACCTCTAGCGGGGTTGGAGACCCAGTACTTC.

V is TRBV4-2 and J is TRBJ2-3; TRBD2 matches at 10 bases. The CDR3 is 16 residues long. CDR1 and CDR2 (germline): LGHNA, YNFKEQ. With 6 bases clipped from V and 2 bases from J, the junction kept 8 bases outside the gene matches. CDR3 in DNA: TGTGCCAGCAGAACGGGGACTAGCGCTCCCACAGATACGCAGTATTTT. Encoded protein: CASRTGTSAPTDTQYF.

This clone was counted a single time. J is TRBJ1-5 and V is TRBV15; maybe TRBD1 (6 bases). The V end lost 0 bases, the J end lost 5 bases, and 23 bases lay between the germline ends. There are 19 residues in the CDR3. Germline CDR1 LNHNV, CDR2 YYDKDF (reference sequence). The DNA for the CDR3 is TGTGCCACCAGCAGAGATCCCCAGGGGCTACTGCCTGGGCATCAGCCCCAGCATTTT. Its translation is CATSRDPQGLLPGHQPQHF. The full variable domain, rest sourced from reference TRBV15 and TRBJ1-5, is DAMVIQNPRYQVTQFGKPVTLSCSQTLNHNVMYWYQQKSSQAPKLLFHYYDKDFNNEADTPDNFQSRRPNTSFCFLDIRSPGLGDTAMYLCATSRDPQGLLPGHQPQHFGDGTRLSIL.

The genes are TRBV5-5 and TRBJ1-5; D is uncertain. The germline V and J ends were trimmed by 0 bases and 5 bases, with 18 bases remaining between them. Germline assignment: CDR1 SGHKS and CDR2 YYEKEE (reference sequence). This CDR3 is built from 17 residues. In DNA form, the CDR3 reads TGTGCCAGCAGCTTGGGTCTTGGAACCAGGCAGTATCAGCCCCAGCATTTT. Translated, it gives CASSLGLGTRQYQPQHF.

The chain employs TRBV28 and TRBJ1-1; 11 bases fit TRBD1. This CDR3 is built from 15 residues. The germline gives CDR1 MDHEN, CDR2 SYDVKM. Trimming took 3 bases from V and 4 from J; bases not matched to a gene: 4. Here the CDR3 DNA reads TGTGCCAGCAGTTTGCCTGGGACAGGGGGCACTGAAGCTTTCTTT. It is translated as CASSLPGTGGTEAFF.

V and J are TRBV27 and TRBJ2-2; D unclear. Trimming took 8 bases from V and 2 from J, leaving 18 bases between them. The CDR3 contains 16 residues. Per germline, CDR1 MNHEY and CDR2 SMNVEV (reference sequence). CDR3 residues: CASRSHPYLNTGELFF. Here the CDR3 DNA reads TGTGCCAGCCGGTCCCACCCATATCTAAACACCGGGGAGCTGTTTTTT.

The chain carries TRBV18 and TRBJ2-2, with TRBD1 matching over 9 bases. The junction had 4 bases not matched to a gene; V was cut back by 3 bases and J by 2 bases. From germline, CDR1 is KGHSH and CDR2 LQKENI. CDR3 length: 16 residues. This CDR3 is CASSPRTGANTGELFF. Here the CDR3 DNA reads TGTGCCAGCTCACCGCGGACAGGGGCAAACACCGGGGAGCTGTTTTTT.

The DNA for the CDR3 is TGTGCCAGCAGTCTAGACGGGACTACGGCAACTGAAGCTTTCTTT. Residues: CASSLDGTTATEAFF. This chain connects TRBV7-9 to TRBJ1-1; D is possibly TRBD1 (5 bases). Trimming removed 6 bases at V and 5 bases at J, with 19 bases between. This CDR3 is built from 15 residues. Germline V gives CDR1 SEHNR, CDR2 FQNEAQ (reference sequence).

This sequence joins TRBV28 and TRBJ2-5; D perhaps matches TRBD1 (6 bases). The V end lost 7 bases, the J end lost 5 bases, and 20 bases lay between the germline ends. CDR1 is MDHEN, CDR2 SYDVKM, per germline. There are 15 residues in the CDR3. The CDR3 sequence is CASNPADSQVETQYF. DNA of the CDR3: TGTGCCAGCAATCCGGCGGACAGCCAAGTGGAGACCCAGTACTTC.

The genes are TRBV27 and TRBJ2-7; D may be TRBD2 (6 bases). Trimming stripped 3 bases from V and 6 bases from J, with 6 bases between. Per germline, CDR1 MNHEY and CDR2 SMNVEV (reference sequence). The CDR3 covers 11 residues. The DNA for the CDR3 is TGTGCCAGCAGTTTCGGGGGCGAGCAGTACTTC. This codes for CASSFGGEQYF.

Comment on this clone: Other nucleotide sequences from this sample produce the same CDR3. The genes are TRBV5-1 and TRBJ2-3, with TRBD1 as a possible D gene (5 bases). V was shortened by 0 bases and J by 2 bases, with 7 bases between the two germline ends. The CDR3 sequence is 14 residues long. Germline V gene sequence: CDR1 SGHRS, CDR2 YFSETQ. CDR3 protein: CASSLGGPTDTQYF. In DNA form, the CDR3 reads TGCGCCAGCAGCTTGGGGGGCCCCACAGATACGCAGTATTTT.

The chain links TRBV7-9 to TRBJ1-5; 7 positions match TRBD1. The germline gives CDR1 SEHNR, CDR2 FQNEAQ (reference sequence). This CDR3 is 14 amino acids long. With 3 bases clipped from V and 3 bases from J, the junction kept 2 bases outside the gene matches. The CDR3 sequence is CASSLGQSNQPQHF. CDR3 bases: TGTGCCAGCAGCTTGGGACAGTCCAATCAGCCCCAGCATTTT.

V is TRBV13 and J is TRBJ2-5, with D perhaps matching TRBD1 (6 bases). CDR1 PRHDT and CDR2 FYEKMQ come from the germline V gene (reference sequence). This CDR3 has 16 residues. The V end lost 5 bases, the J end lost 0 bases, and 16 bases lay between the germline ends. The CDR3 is CASSKVGQRYQETQYF. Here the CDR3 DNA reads TGTGCCAGCAGCAAAGTGGGACAACGGTACCAAGAGACCCAGTACTTC.

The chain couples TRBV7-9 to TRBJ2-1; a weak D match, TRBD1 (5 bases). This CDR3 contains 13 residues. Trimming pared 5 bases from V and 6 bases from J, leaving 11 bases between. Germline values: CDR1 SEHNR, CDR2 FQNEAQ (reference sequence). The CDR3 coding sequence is TGTGCCAGCAGCATTACAGGCCCCAATGAGCAGTTCTTC. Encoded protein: CASSITGPNEQFF.

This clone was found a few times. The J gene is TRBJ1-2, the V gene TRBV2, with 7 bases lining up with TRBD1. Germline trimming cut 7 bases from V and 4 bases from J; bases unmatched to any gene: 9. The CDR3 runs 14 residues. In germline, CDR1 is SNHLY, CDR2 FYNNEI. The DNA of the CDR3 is TGTGCCAGCACCGGTGAGACAGGGAGCTATGGCTACACCTTC. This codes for CASTGETGSYGYTF.

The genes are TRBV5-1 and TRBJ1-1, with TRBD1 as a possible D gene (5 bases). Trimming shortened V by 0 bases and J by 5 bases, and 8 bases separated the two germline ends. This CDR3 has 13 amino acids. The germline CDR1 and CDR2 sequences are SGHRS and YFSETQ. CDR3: CASSLVQGTEAFF. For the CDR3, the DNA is TGCGCCAGCAGCTTGGTTCAGGGTACTGAAGCTTTCTTT.

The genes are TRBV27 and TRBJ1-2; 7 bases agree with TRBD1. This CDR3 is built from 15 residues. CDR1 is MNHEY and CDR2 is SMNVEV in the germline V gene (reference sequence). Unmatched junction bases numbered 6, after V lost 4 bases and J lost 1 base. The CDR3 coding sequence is TGTGCCAGCAGTTCCTACAGGGGTTTTAACTATGGCTACACCTTC. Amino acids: CASSSYRGFNYGYTF.

The CDR3 coding sequence is TGTGCCAGCAGTGGTAGGGACAGCCGCACAGATACGCAGTATTTT. This gives the protein CASSGRDSRTDTQYF. V gene TRBV27 combines with J gene TRBJ2-3, with TRBD1 matching over 7 bases. The CDR3 loop spans 15 amino acids. Germline CDR1 MNHEY, CDR2 SMNVEV (reference sequence). V shed 5 bases, J shed 1 base, and the junction held 6 bases outside the gene matches.